Presented here are 23 T cell receptor beta chains from one specimen sequenced in a study of response to subunit inactivated influenza vaccine. MiXCR, applied by TCRdb to the RT-PCR reads, yields one record per CDR3 protein. Among roughly 650,000 distinct CDR3 sequences listed, about 14% were seen once. This sample comprised PBMCs from blood, obtained approximately 15 days before vaccination. All receptors come from a man aged 50 to 60 who received an inactivated influenza vaccine.

In its sample, this clonotype was seen a few times. The chain employs TRBV10-3 and TRBJ1-1, with 9 bases matching TRBD1. The CDR3 has 13 residues. Germline assignment: CDR1 ENHRY and CDR2 SYGVKD. J was trimmed by 5 bases and V by 10 bases; bases with no gene match: 8. The CDR3 nucleotides are TGTGCCACCCAGACAGGGGGAGATACTGAAGCTTTCTTT. This codes for CATQTGGDTEAFF.

Remarks on this clonotype: A read error is possible here, since a much larger clone lies one base away. The rearrangement joins TRBV29-1 to TRBJ1-1; D remains unclear. Between the trimmed V and J ends, which lost 7 bases and 2 bases, there was a span of 17 bases. Germline loops: CDR1 SQVTM, CDR2 ANQGSEA. This CDR3 has 14 residues. Here the CDR3 reads CSDAPGSGNTEAFF. Written as DNA, the CDR3 is TGCAGCGATGCCCCCGGGTCAGGTAACACTGAAGCTTTCTTT.

The chain carries TRBV7-2 and TRBJ2-1; TRBD2 might be the D (5 bases). CDR1 and CDR2 (germline): SGHTA, FQGNSA. V lost 5 bases and J lost 2, with 13 bases in between. The CDR3 sequence is 15 residues long. The CDR3 region has the DNA TGTGCCAGCAGCCCCCGGACTTCTACCTACAATGAGCAGTTCTTC. This sequence encodes CASSPRTSTYNEQFF.

The CDR3 reads CASSQIGLGDGLYGYTF. The CDR3 coding sequence is TGTGCCAGCAGTCAAATCGGGTTAGGGGATGGTCTCTATGGCTACACCTTC. This chain joins TRBV6-1 and TRBJ1-2; TRBD1 might be the D (5 bases). The CDR3 runs to 17 residues. V was cut by 5 bases and J by 4 bases, with 23 bases left in between. The germline V gene encodes CDR1 MNHNS and CDR2 SASEGT.

This clonotype appeared a few times. This chain connects TRBV20-1 to TRBJ2-3; D gene uncertain. Germline V CDR1 and CDR2: DFQATT, SNEGSKA (reference sequence). V was cut by 2 bases and J by 1 base, with 16 bases left in between. CDR3 length equals 16 residues. CDR3 loop: CSARSPSQPRTDTQYF. The DNA for the CDR3 is TGCAGTGCTAGATCACCCAGTCAGCCTCGCACAGATACGCAGTATTTT.

For this clonotype: A read error may account for a junction end that differs from germline. The genes are TRBV20-1 and TRBJ1-2; D is unresolved. CDR1 and CDR2 (germline): DFQATT, SNEGSKA (reference sequence). The CDR3 covers 12 residues. The CDR3 loop reads CSARVLPDGYIF. CDR3 bases: TGCAGTGCTAGAGTCTTGCCAGATGGCTACATCTTC.

This clonotype was recorded a few times. The V call is TRBV4-3, the J call TRBJ1-3; a weak D match, TRBD1 (6 bases). With 2 bases removed from V and 1 base from J, the gap between germline ends came to 9 bases. Germline loops: CDR1 LGHNA, CDR2 YSLEER. The CDR3 has 15 amino acids. CDR3 amino acids: CASSQRTGSGNTIYF. As DNA, the CDR3 is TGCGCCAGCAGCCAACGCACAGGGTCTGGAAACACCATATATTTT.

This clonotype showed up many times. The chain carries TRBV10-3 and TRBJ2-5; the D is unclear. The CDR3 is 17 amino acids. Germline loops: CDR1 ENHRY, CDR2 SYGVKD. V shed 0 bases and J shed 4 bases, with 18 bases lying between them. This CDR3 is CAISESGNSADIETQYF. CDR3 nucleotides: TGTGCCATCAGTGAGTCAGGGAACTCGGCTGATATAGAGACCCAGTACTTC.

This chain joins TRBV6-2 or TRBV6-3 and TRBJ2-3; 7 positions match TRBD1. The V gene end was trimmed by 0 bases and the J gene end by 1 base; junction bases not matched to a gene: 10. The germline CDR1 and CDR2 sequences are MNHEY and SVGEGT. This CDR3 spans 18 amino acids. CDR3 in amino acids: CASSYSPVTGDRTDTQYF. CDR3 DNA: TGTGCCAGCAGTTACTCCCCCGTCACAGGGGACCGCACAGATACGCAGTATTTT.

This clonotype was seen a handful of times. This chain uses TRBV18 with TRBJ2-7, with 10 positions matching TRBD2. Germline assignment: CDR1 KGHSH and CDR2 LQKENI. The V and J ends lost 3 bases and 5 bases, in that order; junction bases with no gene match: 7. The CDR3 is made up of 15 amino acids. This chain's CDR3 is CASSPPGLATHEQYF. CDR3 sequence (DNA): TGTGCCAGCTCACCTCCGGGACTAGCGACGCACGAGCAGTACTTC.

The chain joins TRBV4-3 to TRBJ2-3; D remains ambiguous. Trimming stripped 0 bases from V and 3 bases from J, with 13 bases between. Germline loops: CDR1 LGHNA, CDR2 YSLEER. The CDR3 consists of 16 residues. The CDR3 region has the DNA TGCGCCAGCAGCCAAGATAACCGGGTTTCTACAGATACGCAGTATTTT. This sequence encodes CASSQDNRVSTDTQYF.

CDR3 sequence: CSARRGPYEQYF. In DNA, the CDR3 is TGCAGTGCTAGGCGTGGCCCCTACGAGCAGTACTTC. The genes are TRBV20-1 and TRBJ2-7; the D is unclear. Trimming shortened V by 3 bases and J by 2 bases, and 8 bases separated the two germline ends. CDR3 length: 12 amino acids. Germline assignment: CDR1 DFQATT and CDR2 SNEGSKA (reference sequence).

This clonotype was seen a handful of times. The chain is built from TRBV20-1 and TRBJ2-7; tentative D call: TRBD1 (6 bases). The CDR3 spans 14 residues. Germline CDR1 reads DFQATT; CDR2 reads SNEGSKA (reference sequence). Trimming took 3 bases from V and 2 from J, leaving 14 bases between them. In DNA form, the CDR3 reads TGCAGTGCTAGCCGACACAGGGCCGCCTACGAGCAGTACTTC. Residues: CSASRHRAAYEQYF.

In its sample, this clonotype was seen many times. The chain joins TRBV15 to TRBJ2-3, with TRBD2 matching over 7 bases. The junction had 6 bases not matched to a gene; V was cut back by 5 bases and J by 4 bases. The length of the CDR3 is 14 residues. Germline V gene sequence: CDR1 LNHNV, CDR2 YYDKDF (reference sequence). The DNA for the CDR3 is TGTGCCACCAGCTCGACTAGCTCTCCAGATACGCAGTATTTT. Protein sequence: CATSSTSSPDTQYF.

The rearrangement uses TRBV27 and TRBJ2-1, with D possibly TRBD2 on 6 matching bases. Trimming pared 0 bases from V and 0 bases from J, leaving 6 bases between. The CDR3 covers 15 residues. Germline V lookup: CDR1 MNHEY, CDR2 SMNVEV (reference sequence). CDR3 loop: CASSLSEGSYNEQFF. CDR3 coding DNA: TGTGCCAGCAGTTTATCGGAGGGCTCCTACAATGAGCAGTTCTTC.

The chain links TRBV25-1 to TRBJ2-7; D is unresolved. Germline V gene sequence: CDR1 MGHDK, CDR2 SYGVNS. Trimming took off 3 bases at V and 6 bases at J, with 18 bases between the two ends. The CDR3 contains 15 residues. The CDR3 sequence: CASSDVEFGLTEQYF. The CDR3 DNA sequence: TGTGCCAGCAGTGATGTGGAATTCGGGCTAACCGAGCAGTACTTC.

This clonotype was detected only a few times. This chain joins TRBV20-1 and TRBJ1-6; D not resolved. The V gene lost 0 bases and the J gene lost 0 bases, with 12 bases spanning the gap. This CDR3 has 17 amino acids. CDR1 and CDR2 from the germline V gene are DFQATT and SNEGSKA (reference sequence). The CDR3 nucleotides are TGCAGTGCTAGAGATTCCCAGAGGAGCTCCTATAATTCACCCCTCCACTTT. Translated, it gives CSARDSQRSSYNSPLHF.

In this sample, this clonotype turned up many times. Sequence at one end of the junction differs from germline and may be a read error. The chain couples TRBV7-9 to TRBJ2-1, with TRBD2 matching 7 bases. The CDR3 loop spans 11 amino acids. The germline gives CDR1 SEHNR, CDR2 FQNEAQ (reference sequence). The CDR3 DNA is TGTGCTAGCAGCGGGGAGGGTGAGCAGTTCTTC. Protein: CASSGEGEQFF.

The gene calls are TRBV3-1 and TRBJ2-5; D might be TRBD2 (6 bases). CDR3 length equals 16 residues. Germline CDR1 and CDR2: LGHDT and YNNKEL (reference sequence). Trimming cost V 2 bases and J 5 bases, with 18 bases left between them. The CDR3 is CASSQMGLPVGETQYF. CDR3 DNA sequence: TGTGCCAGCAGCCAAATGGGACTCCCCGTGGGTGAGACCCAGTACTTC.

This rearrangement joins TRBV3-1 to TRBJ2-7; D remains ambiguous. The CDR3 consists of 13 residues. V dropped 4 bases and J dropped 7 bases, with 14 bases sitting between them. Germline V gene data show CDR1 as LGHDT and CDR2 as YNNKEL (reference sequence). CDR3 nucleotide sequence: TGTGCCAGCAGCCGTACGGATTACGAGGAGCAGTACTTC. Its translation is CASSRTDYEEQYF.

The sample holds many counts of this clonotype. In nucleotides, the CDR3 is TGCGCCAGCAGCGAGGGGGGGCAGCGGCGGGCACCCCTCCACTTT. Residues: CASSEGGQRRAPLHF. V usage is TRBV5-1 and J usage is TRBJ1-6; weak D call: TRBD1 (6 bases). This CDR3 has 15 residues. V dropped 4 bases and J dropped 11 bases, with 19 bases sitting between them. Per germline, CDR1 SGHRS and CDR2 YFSETQ.

The chain combines TRBV12-3 or TRBV12-4 with TRBJ2-5; TRBD2 agrees at 12 bases. V shed 3 bases and J 0 bases; nucleotides not matched to a gene: 5. The CDR3 is 17 amino acids. This chain's CDR3 is CASSLRLAGEYQETQYF. The CDR3, as DNA: TGTGCCAGCAGTTTGAGACTAGCGGGAGAGTACCAAGAGACCCAGTACTTC.

The V and J genes are TRBV11-2 and TRBJ2-2, with D possibly being TRBD2 (7 bases). The CDR3 has 17 amino acids. CDR1 is SGHAT, CDR2 FQNNGV, per germline. V was cut by 3 bases and J by 0 bases, with 14 bases left in between. Here the CDR3 DNA reads TGTGCCAGCAGCTTGGAGGGGGGGGCAGCGAACACCGGGGAGCTGTTTTTT. Protein: CASSLEGGAANTGELFF.